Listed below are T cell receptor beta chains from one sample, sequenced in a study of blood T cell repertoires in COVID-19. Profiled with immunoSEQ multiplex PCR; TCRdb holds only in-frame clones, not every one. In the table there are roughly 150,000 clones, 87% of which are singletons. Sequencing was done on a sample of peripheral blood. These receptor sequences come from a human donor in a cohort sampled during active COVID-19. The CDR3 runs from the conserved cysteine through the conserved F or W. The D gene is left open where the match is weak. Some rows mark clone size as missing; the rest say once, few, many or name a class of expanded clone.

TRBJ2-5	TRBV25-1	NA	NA	TGTGCCAGCAGTGAACACGGGAACAGCCAGACCCAGTACTTC	CASSEHGNSQTQYF
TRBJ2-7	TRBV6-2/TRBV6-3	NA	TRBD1	TGTGCCAGCAGTTACTCAGGGGGCCAGTTGAGGTCCTACGAGCAGTACTTC	CASSYSGGQLRSYEQYF
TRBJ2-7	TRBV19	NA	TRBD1	TGTGCCAGTAGCAGCCGACAGGGAGTACGCGAGCAGTACTTC	CASSSRQGVREQYF
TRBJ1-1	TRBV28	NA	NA	TGTGCCAGTAAACAGGGAGGGACTGAAGCTTTCTTT	CASKQGGTEAFF
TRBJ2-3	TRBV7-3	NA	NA	TGTGCCAGCAGCCCCGGGGGTACAGATACGCAGTATTTT	CASSPGGTDTQYF
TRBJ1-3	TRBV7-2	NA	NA	TGTGCCAGCAGCGGGGGGGGGTTCGGAAACACCATATATTTT	CASSGGGFGNTIYF
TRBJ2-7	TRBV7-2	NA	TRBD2	TGTGCCAGCAGCTTAGAATCAACGGCGGGGGGTAACGAGCAGTACTTC	CASSLESTAGGNEQYF
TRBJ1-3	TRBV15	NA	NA	TGTGCCACCAGCAGAGATGCAGGGGCTCACTCTGGAAACACCATATATTTT	CATSRDAGAHSGNTIYF
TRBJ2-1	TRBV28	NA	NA	TGTGCCAGCAGTTTTTCTGCAGGGGTCTACAATGAGCAGTTCTTC	CASSFSAGVYNEQFF
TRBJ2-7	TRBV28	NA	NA	TGTGCCAGCAGCTTTATCAACAGGGACGAGCAGTACTTC	CASSFINRDEQYF
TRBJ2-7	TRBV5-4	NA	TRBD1	TGTGCCAGCAGCCCCTACCGACAGGGGATAGACGAGCAGTACTTC	CASSPYRQGIDEQYF
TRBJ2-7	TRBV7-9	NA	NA	TGTGCCAGCAGCTTTTACGCTAGCGTGCGGCAGTACTTC	CASSFYASVRQYF
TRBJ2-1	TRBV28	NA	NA	TGTGCCAGCAGTTTAGGGCTCTATGAGCAGTTCTTC	CASSLGLYEQFF
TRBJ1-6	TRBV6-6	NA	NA	TGTGCCAGCAGAGCAGAATTGGGCAATTCACCCCTCCACTTT	CASRAELGNSPLHF
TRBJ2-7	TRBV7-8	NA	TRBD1	TGTGCCAGCTCAAGGGGGCGGGACAGGTACGAGCAGTACTTC	CASSRGRDRYEQYF
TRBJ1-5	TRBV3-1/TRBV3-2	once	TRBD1	TGTGCCAGCAGCCAAGAAGTTTGGACAGGGGAGGAAGGGCCCAATCAGCCCCAGCATTTT	CASSQEVWTGEEGPNQPQHF
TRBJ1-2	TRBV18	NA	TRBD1	TGTGCCAGCTCGACCGCAGGGGGCTTTGATGGCTACACCTTC	CASSTAGGFDGYTF
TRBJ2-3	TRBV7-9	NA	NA	TGTGCCAGCAGGTACGGGTTGACAGATACGCAGTATTTT	CASRYGLTDTQYF
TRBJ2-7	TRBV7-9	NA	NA	TGTGCCAGCAGCCTACGCACAGGGAACGAGCAGTACTTC	CASSLRTGNEQYF